This entry is about one T cell receptor (beta chain). The germline V gene encodes CDR1 MNHEY and CDR2 SVGEGT. The CDR3 runs 13 residues. V gave up 6 bases and J gave up 2 bases, with 11 bases separating them. These data belong to a study of blood T cell repertoires in COVID-19. About the research overall: The origin of the acute and convalescent COVID-19 samples was the United States, Italy and Spain. From T cells, B-cell-depleted T cells, or PBMCs came the material, which was cDNA or gDNA.

How the authors handled the data: The authors estimated nucleated cell counts from reference gene primer amplification. Repertoires were generated with immunoSEQ multiplex PCR, while TCRdb's copy carries only in-frame clones and drops some. That table supplies the V and J calls and clone size; D and trimming were determined from the DNA. In the table there are 200,000 to 250,000 clones, 83% of which are singletons. The chain carries TRBV6-2 or TRBV6-3 and TRBJ2-7, with unresolved D. The sequenced sample consisted of peripheral blood. The clonotype comes from a woman aged 25 to 39 with COVID-19, enrolled during active disease. CDR3 region: CASSGVLAYEQYF. CDR3 in DNA: TGTGCCAGCAGCGGCGTTCTAGCCTACGAGCAGTACTTC.